This T cell receptor (beta chain) was profiled in a study of cytomegalovirus exposure and HLA in healthy donors. Findings and limits, study-wide: Evidence from a later analysis indicated that most CMV-associated TCR beta chains looked HLA-restricted.

A word on this clone: Its antigen is undetermined.

The study ran its PCR with 60 Vbeta and 13 Jbeta primers. Data came from immunoSEQ multiplex PCR; TCRdb stores just in-frame clones and leaves some out. This sample has about 160,000 clones, with around 77% found just once. The sequencing input was PBMCs. The TCR was taken from a man aged 55 to 70 in good health and CMV-seronegative.

This CDR3 is CASSSASGGGRDTQYF. The CDR3 DNA is TGTGCCAGCAGCTCTGCTTCGGGGGGTGGGAGGGATACGCAGTATTTT. The rearrangement joins TRBV7-2 to TRBJ2-3; 7 bases agree with TRBD2. Looked up from germline, CDR1 is SGHTA and CDR2 is FQGNSA. This CDR3 has 16 residues. V shed 4 bases, J shed 6 bases, and the junction held 13 bases outside the gene matches.